The next 29 T cell receptor beta chains were all read from a single sample in a study of T cells in narcolepsy. The table came from immunoSEQ multiplex PCR; TCRdb's copy has only in-frame clones and leaves some out. The table includes 25,000 to 35,000 clones, around 82% detected once. The sequenced material came from CD45RA- memory CD4+ T cells from PBMCs. The receptors were gathered from a human donor with narcolepsy.

This rearrangement joins TRBV5-5 to TRBJ1-2; 7 nucleotides agree with TRBD1. The V and J ends lost 4 bases and 8 bases, in that order; junction bases with no gene match: 8. The CDR3 consists of 13 residues. The germline gives CDR1 SGHKS, CDR2 YYEKEE (reference sequence). DNA of the CDR3: TGTGCCAGCAGCGATCGACAGGGTGGGGGCTACACCTTC. It translates to CASSDRQGGGYTF.

The chain has TRBV7-2 and TRBJ1-1, with D unclear. This CDR3 spans 17 amino acids. The germline CDR1 and CDR2 sequences are SGHTA and FQGNSA. V was trimmed by 4 bases and J by 1 base, leaving 19 bases between them. The CDR3 sequence: CASSSGLTRRWNTEAFF. The CDR3 nucleotides are TGTGCCAGCAGCTCAGGACTCACCCGGCGGTGGAACACTGAAGCTTTCTTT.

This sequence joins TRBV5-1 and TRBJ2-2, with a tentative D call TRBD2 (6 bases). The CDR3 is 16 residues long. Trimming shortened V by 1 base and J by 3 bases, and 13 bases separated the two germline ends. Per the germline V gene, CDR1 is SGHRS and CDR2 is YFSETQ. CDR3 nucleotides: TGCGCCAGCAGCTTGACTCCCGGGAGTTACACCGGGGAGCTGTTTTTT. Its translation: CASSLTPGSYTGELFF.

This chain uses TRBV30 with TRBJ1-6; D is undetermined. Germline CDR1 and CDR2: GTSNPN and SVGIG (reference sequence). V was clipped by 4 bases and J by 5 bases, with 6 bases between them. CDR3 length: 12 amino acids. CDR3 sequence: CAWTGNNSPLHF. The DNA for the CDR3 is TGTGCCTGGACGGGGAATAATTCACCCCTCCACTTT.

The rearrangement joins TRBV5-1 to TRBJ2-7; TRBD1 matches at 10 bases. The CDR3 spans 14 residues. CDR1 is SGHRS, CDR2 YFSETQ, per germline. The ends lost 5 bases at V and 2 bases at J; junction bases unmatched: 4. The CDR3 spells CASRPTGGTYEQYF. For the CDR3, the DNA is TGCGCCAGCAGACCGACAGGGGGCACCTACGAGCAGTACTTC. The full variable domain, in which reference TRBV5-1 and TRBJ2-7 provide the parts outside the CDR3, is KAGVTQTPRYLIKTRGQQVTLSCSPISGHRSVSWYQQTPGQGLQFLFEYFSETQRNKGNFPGRFSGRQFSNSRSEMNVSTLELGDSALYLCASRPTGGTYEQYFGPGTRLTVT.

A note on this clone: One end of the junction fails to match germline, which may point to a read error. V and J are TRBV7-7 and TRBJ2-5; 12 bases fit TRBD2. Germline values: CDR1 SSHAT, CDR2 FNYEAQ (reference sequence). CDR3 size: 15 residues. The CDR3 region has the DNA TGTGCTAGCAGCCCCGGACTAGCGGGAAGTGGCGCCCAGTACTTC. This gives the protein CASSPGLAGSGAQYF.

This clone has just a few counts. The rearrangement joins TRBV19 to TRBJ2-1; weak D call: TRBD1 (5 bases). CDR3 size: 12 residues. Germline CDR1 is LNHDA and CDR2 is SQIVND (reference sequence). V shed 2 bases and J shed 9 bases, with 8 bases lying between them. The CDR3 spells CASSIQGGEQFF. For the CDR3, the DNA is TGTGCCAGTAGTATACAGGGCGGTGAGCAGTTCTTC. The full variable domain, rest sourced from reference TRBV19 and TRBJ2-1, is DGGITQSPKYLFRKEGQNVTLSCEQNLNHDAMYWYRQDPGQGLRLIYYSQIVNDFQKGDIAEGYSVSREKKESFPLTVTSAQKNPTAFYLCASSIQGGEQFFGPGTRLTVL.

As regards this clone: Compared with germline, one end of the junction differs, possibly owing to a read error. This specimen includes other DNA sequences encoding the same CDR3. This rearrangement joins TRBV5-1 to TRBJ1-4; D uncertain. Germline CDR1 is SGHRS and CDR2 is YFSETQ. This CDR3 is 14 amino acids long. Here the CDR3 DNA reads TGCGCCAGCAGAGGTGGGCCAACTAATGAAAAACTGTTTTTC. Amino acid sequence: CASRGGPTNEKLFF.

The chain recombines TRBV5-1 with TRBJ1-2; tentatively, D is TRBD1 (5 bases). From germline, CDR1 is SGHRS and CDR2 YFSETQ. The CDR3 spans 13 residues. Trimming shortened V by 4 bases and J by 8 bases, and 15 bases separated the two germline ends. Here the CDR3 reads CASSPDGTKGYTF. The CDR3 region has the DNA TGCGCCAGCAGCCCCGACGGGACGAAAGGCTACACCTTC.

V gene TRBV7-3 combines with J gene TRBJ2-5, with D unresolved. The assigned J gene may be wrong: the sequence end matches TRBJ2-7 better. The CDR3 length is 15 residues. Germline values: CDR1 SGHTA, CDR2 FQGTGA. CDR3 region: CASSLRLRISYEQYF. In DNA form, the CDR3 reads TGTGCCAGCAGCTTAAGACTGAGGATTTCCTACGAGCAGTACTTC.

This chain uses TRBV10-1 with TRBJ2-3; D not certain. Trimming stripped 0 bases from V and 0 bases from J, with 7 bases between. The germline CDR1 and CDR2 sequences are WNHNN and SYGVQD (reference sequence). The CDR3 loop spans 15 amino acids. CDR3 in DNA: TGCGCCAGCAGTGAGTCTGACCGAAGCACAGATACGCAGTATTTT. This encodes CASSESDRSTDTQYF.

This rearrangement joins TRBV5-1 to TRBJ2-2, with D possibly matching TRBD1 (5 bases). CDR1 and CDR2 from the germline V gene are SGHRS and YFSETQ. This CDR3 is built from 14 residues. V was cut by 3 bases and J by 1 base, with 7 bases left in between. The CDR3 DNA sequence: TGCGCCAGCAGCTCCGGACAGAACACCGGGGAGCTGTTTTTT. Its protein product is CASSSGQNTGELFF.

This clone was seen more than once but under ten times. This chain joins TRBV10-2 and TRBJ1-1; 7 nucleotides agree with TRBD1. This CDR3 comprises 14 residues. With V trimmed by 6 bases and J by 1 base, 5 bases remained unmatched. Per germline, CDR1 WSHSY and CDR2 SAAADI. The CDR3 sequence is CASSRQGQNTEAFF. CDR3 coding DNA: TGCGCCAGCAGCCGACAGGGCCAGAACACTGAAGCTTTCTTT.

The genes are TRBV6-1 and TRBJ2-7, with TRBD2 as a possible D gene (5 bases). The CDR3 is made up of 16 amino acids. The V and J ends lost 1 base and 6 bases respectively, with 19 bases between them. The germline gives CDR1 MNHNS, CDR2 SASEGT. As DNA, the CDR3 is TGTGCCAGCAGTGAAGAGTTCGGGATTCCTACTTCCGAGCAGTACTTC. Amino acids: CASSEEFGIPTSEQYF.

The rearrangement joins TRBV5-6 to TRBJ2-1; the match to TRBD1 covers 7 bases. V lost 3 bases and J lost 3; bases outside the gene matches: 6. From germline, CDR1 is SGHDT and CDR2 YYEEEE. The CDR3 consists of 15 residues. The CDR3 region is CASSSSGQIYNEQFF. The CDR3 region has the DNA TGTGCCAGCAGCTCGTCGGGACAGATCTACAATGAGCAGTTCTTC.

The chain has TRBV11-2 and TRBJ2-3; D is perhaps TRBD2 (6 bases). V was trimmed by 7 bases and J by 5 bases, leaving 16 bases between them. The germline CDR1 and CDR2 sequences are SGHAT and FQNNGV. The CDR3 loop spans 14 amino acids. Here the CDR3 reads CASTQGGTRDTQYF. CDR3 coding DNA: TGTGCCAGCACCCAAGGAGGGACGAGAGATACGCAGTATTTT.

This clone occurred a few times. This chain connects TRBV28 to TRBJ1-5, with unresolved D. V lost 5 bases and J 4 bases, leaving 15 bases between the germline ends. The CDR3 contains 15 residues. Germline V gene lookup returns CDR1 MDHEN and CDR2 SYDVKM. The CDR3 DNA reads TGTGCCAGCAGTCCCACAAATGGGCCTAATCAGCCCCAGCATTTT. Amino acids: CASSPTNGPNQPQHF.

The CDR3 nucleotides are TGTGCCATCAACGAGGGCCAGAACACTGAAGCTTTCTTT. Amino acid sequence: CAINEGQNTEAFF. The chain joins TRBV10-3 to TRBJ1-1; no clear D. The CDR3 is 13 residues long. Deletions cut 7 bases from V and 1 base from J, with 10 bases between. Germline V gene data show CDR1 as ENHRY and CDR2 as SYGVKD.

This chain joins TRBV27 and TRBJ1-6, with 7 bases fitting TRBD1. The junction had 12 bases not matched to a gene; V was cut back by 7 bases and J by 0 bases. The V gene's germline CDR1 is MNHEY and CDR2 SMNVEV (reference sequence). This CDR3 has 18 amino acids. CDR3 in amino acids: CASTATGQAFSYNSPLHF. CDR3 nucleotide sequence: TGTGCCAGCACGGCCACCGGACAGGCCTTCTCCTATAATTCACCCCTCCACTTT.

V and J are TRBV5-6 and TRBJ2-5; the D call may be TRBD1 or TRBD2 (5 bases each). The CDR3 totals 15 residues. The ends were cut back, 0 bases at V and 1 base at J, with 10 bases in the middle. Germline loops: CDR1 SGHDT, CDR2 YYEEEE. This CDR3 reads CASSLVGGGQETQYF. CDR3 nucleotides: TGTGCCAGCAGCTTGGTTGGTGGGGGCCAAGAGACCCAGTACTTC.

This sequence joins TRBV19 and TRBJ1-5; 7 positions agree with TRBD1. This CDR3 contains 15 residues. Germline V gene sequence: CDR1 LNHDA, CDR2 SQIVND (reference sequence). With V trimmed by 6 bases and J by 6 bases, 11 bases remained unmatched. The CDR3 here is CASRDISTGIQPQHF. CDR3 nucleotide sequence: TGTGCCAGTAGGGATATCTCGACAGGGATTCAGCCCCAGCATTTT.

This clone has just one count. The chain is built from TRBV11-2 and TRBJ1-2, with unresolved D. In germline, CDR1 is SGHAT, CDR2 FQNNGV. V lost 3 bases, J lost 2 bases, and 10 bases lay in between. The CDR3 is 14 residues long. CDR3 loop: CASSLRQSNYGYTF. The CDR3 region has the DNA TGTGCCAGCAGCTTGAGACAATCGAACTATGGCTACACCTTC.

This chain links TRBV27 with TRBJ1-6; D not resolved. Germline V gene lookup returns CDR1 MNHEY and CDR2 SMNVEV (reference sequence). Trimming shortened V by 6 bases and J by 9 bases, and 15 bases separated the two germline ends. The CDR3 is 14 residues long. Here the CDR3 reads CASSLSPWGSPLHF. The DNA of the CDR3 is TGTGCCAGCAGCCTATCGCCGTGGGGTTCACCCCTCCACTTT.

J is TRBJ1-1 and V is TRBV7-6; D gene unclear. CDR1 SGHVS and CDR2 FNYEAQ come from the germline V gene. CDR3 size: 15 residues. V shed 4 bases and J shed 1 base, with 13 bases lying between them. In DNA, the CDR3 is TGTGCCAGCAGCTCCCAGAGCTTCCAGAACACTGAAGCTTTCTTT. It specifies CASSSQSFQNTEAFF.

The rearrangement uses TRBV25-1 and TRBJ1-2, with unresolved D. Trimming removed 4 bases from V and 1 base from J, with 13 bases in between. The CDR3 is 15 amino acids. Germline V CDR1 and CDR2: MGHDK, SYGVNS. The CDR3 loop is CASSAPGRSNYGYTF. CDR3 DNA: TGTGCCAGCAGTGCTCCCGGGCGGAGTAACTATGGCTACACCTTC.

V usage is TRBV4-1 and J usage is TRBJ2-1; 7 nucleotides match TRBD2. V shed 1 base, J shed 7 bases, and the junction held 10 bases outside the gene matches. Per germline, CDR1 MGHRA and CDR2 YSYEKL. CDR3 length: 16 amino acids. CDR3 nucleotide sequence: TGCGCCAGCAGCCAAGGGGGGGGTAGTAGGTCGAATGAGCAGTTCTTC. As protein: CASSQGGGSRSNEQFF.

The chain combines TRBV6-6 with TRBJ1-6; D gene unclear. In germline, CDR1 is MNHNY, CDR2 SVGAGI (reference sequence). This CDR3 is 13 amino acids long. Trimming removed 4 bases at V and 10 bases at J, with 11 bases between. The CDR3 region has the DNA TGTGCCAGCAGTTCCTGGTTGGAATCACCCCTCCACTTT. This sequence encodes CASSSWLESPLHF.

The chain recombines TRBV28 with TRBJ2-1; a possible D gene is TRBD1 (5 bases). The CDR3 has 16 amino acids. The germline V gene encodes CDR1 MDHEN and CDR2 SYDVKM. Trimming took 4 bases from V and 8 from J, leaving 21 bases between them. The CDR3 loop reads CASSSPTVLGADEQFF. CDR3 sequence (DNA): TGTGCCAGCAGTTCCCCAACGGTCCTTGGGGCCGATGAGCAGTTCTTC.

The V and J genes are TRBV5-8 and TRBJ2-7; D not resolved. Trimming pared 4 bases from V and 6 bases from J, leaving 11 bases between. The V gene's germline CDR1 is SGHTS and CDR2 YDEGEE. This CDR3 is 12 amino acids long. CDR3: CASSPGWGEQYF. The CDR3 nucleotides read TGTGCCAGCAGCCCCGGATGGGGCGAGCAGTACTTC.